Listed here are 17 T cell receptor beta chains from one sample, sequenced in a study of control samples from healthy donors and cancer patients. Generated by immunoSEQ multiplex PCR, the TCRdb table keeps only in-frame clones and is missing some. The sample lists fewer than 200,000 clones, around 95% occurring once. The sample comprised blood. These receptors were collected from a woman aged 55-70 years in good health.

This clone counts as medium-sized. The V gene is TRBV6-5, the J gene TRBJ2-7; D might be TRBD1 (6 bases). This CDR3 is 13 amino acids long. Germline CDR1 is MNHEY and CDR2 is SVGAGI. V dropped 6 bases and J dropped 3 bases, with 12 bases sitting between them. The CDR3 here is CASRRRGDYEQYF. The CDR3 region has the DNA TGTGCCAGCAGACGCAGGGGTGACTACGAGCAGTACTTC.

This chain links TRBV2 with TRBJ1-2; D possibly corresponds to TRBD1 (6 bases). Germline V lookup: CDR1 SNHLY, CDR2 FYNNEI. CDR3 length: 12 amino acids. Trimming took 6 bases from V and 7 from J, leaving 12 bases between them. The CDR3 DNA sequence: TGTGCCAGCAGCTACAGGGCGAGTGGCTACACCTTC. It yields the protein CASSYRASGYTF. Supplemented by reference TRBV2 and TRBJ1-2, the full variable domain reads EPEVTQTPSHQVTQMGQEVILRCVPISNHLYFYWYRQILGQKVEFLVSFYNNEISEKSEIFDDQFSVERPDGSNFTLKIRSTKLEDSAMYFCASSYRASGYTFGSGTRLTVV.

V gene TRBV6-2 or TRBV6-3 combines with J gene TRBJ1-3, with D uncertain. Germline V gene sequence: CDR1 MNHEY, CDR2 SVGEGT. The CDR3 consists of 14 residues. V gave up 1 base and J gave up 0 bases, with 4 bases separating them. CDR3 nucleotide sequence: TGTGCCAGCAGTTACTTGAGCTCTGGAAACACCATATATTTT. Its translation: CASSYLSSGNTIYF.

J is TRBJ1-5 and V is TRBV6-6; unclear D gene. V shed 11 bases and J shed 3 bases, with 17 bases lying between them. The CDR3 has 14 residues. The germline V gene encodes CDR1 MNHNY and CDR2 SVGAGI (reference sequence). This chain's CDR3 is CAGFSTEFNQPQHF. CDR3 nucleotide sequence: TGTGCCGGCTTCTCAACAGAGTTCAATCAGCCCCAGCATTTT.

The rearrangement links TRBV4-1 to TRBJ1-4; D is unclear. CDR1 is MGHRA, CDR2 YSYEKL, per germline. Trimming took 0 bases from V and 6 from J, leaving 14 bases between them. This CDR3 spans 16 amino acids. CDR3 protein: CASSQEVDSIDEKLFF. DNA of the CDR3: TGCGCCAGCAGCCAAGAGGTTGATAGTATTGATGAAAAACTGTTTTTT.

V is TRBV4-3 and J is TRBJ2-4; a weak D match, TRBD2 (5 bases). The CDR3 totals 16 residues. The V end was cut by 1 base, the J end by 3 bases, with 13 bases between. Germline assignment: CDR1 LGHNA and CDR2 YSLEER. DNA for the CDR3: TGCGCCAGCAGCCAAGTTCTAAGCGGAAACAAAAACATTCAGTACTTC. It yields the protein CASSQVLSGNKNIQYF.

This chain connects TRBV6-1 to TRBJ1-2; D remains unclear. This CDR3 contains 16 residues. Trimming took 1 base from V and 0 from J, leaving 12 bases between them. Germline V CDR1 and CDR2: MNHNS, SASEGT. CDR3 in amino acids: CASSEVRAPANYGYTF. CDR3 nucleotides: TGTGCCAGCAGTGAAGTTAGGGCTCCGGCTAACTATGGCTACACCTTC.

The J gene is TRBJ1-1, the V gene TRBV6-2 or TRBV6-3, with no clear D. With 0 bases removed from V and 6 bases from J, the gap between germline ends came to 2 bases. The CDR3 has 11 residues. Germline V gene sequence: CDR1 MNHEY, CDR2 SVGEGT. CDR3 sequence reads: CASSYSAEAFF. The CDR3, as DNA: TGTGCCAGCAGTTACTCCGCTGAAGCTTTCTTT.

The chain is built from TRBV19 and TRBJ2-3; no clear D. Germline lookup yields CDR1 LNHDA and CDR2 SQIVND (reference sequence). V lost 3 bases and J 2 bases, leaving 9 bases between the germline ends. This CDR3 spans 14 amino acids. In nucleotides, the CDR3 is TGTGCCAGTAGTATCAGCAGCTCCACAGATACGCAGTATTTT. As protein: CASSISSSTDTQYF.

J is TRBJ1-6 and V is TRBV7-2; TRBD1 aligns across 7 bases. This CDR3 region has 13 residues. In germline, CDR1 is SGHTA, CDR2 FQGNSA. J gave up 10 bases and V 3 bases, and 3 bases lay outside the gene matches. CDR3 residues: CASSFQGGSPLHF. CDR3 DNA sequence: TGTGCCAGCAGCTTCCAGGGGGGATCACCCCTCCACTTT.

As DNA, the CDR3 is TGTGCCTGGAGTCCTAGCGGGGGCACAGATACGCAGTATTTT. As protein: CAWSPSGGTDTQYF. The rearrangement links TRBV30 to TRBJ2-3; 9 bases are a match to TRBD2. V lost 2 bases and J lost 1; bases outside the gene matches: 1. Germline values: CDR1 GTSNPN, CDR2 SVGIG (reference sequence). The CDR3 is 14 residues long.

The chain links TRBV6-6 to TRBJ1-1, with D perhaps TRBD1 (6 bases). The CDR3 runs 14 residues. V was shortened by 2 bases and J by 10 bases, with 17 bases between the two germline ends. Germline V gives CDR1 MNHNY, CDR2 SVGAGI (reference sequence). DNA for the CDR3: TGTGCCAGCAGTTACCTAAAACGGGACACGGGAGCTTTCTTT. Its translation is CASSYLKRDTGAFF.

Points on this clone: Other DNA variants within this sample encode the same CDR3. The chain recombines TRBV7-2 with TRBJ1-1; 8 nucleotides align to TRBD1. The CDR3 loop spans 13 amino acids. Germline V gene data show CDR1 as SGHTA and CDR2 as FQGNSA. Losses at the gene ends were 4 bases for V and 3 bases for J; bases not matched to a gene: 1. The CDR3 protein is CASSSQGDTEAFF. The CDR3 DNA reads TGTGCCAGCAGCTCACAGGGGGACACTGAAGCTTTCTTT.

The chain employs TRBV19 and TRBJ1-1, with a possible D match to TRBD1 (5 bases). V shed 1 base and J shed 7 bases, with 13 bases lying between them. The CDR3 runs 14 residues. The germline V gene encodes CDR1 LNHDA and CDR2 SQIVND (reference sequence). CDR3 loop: CASSIAEGALEAFF. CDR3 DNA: TGTGCCAGTAGTATAGCGGAAGGGGCACTTGAAGCTTTCTTT.

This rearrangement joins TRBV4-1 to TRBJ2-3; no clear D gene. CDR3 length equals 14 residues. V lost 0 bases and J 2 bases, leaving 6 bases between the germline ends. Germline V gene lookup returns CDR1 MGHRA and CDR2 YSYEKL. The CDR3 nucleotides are TGCGCCAGCAGCCAAGAAGGGCACACAGATACGCAGTATTTT. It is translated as CASSQEGHTDTQYF.

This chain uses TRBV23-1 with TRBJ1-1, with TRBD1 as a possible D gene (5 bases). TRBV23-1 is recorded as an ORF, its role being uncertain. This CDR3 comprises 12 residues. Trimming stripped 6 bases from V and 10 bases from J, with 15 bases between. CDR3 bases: TGCGCCAGCAGAAACCCTACGGGGGGAGCTTTCTTT. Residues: CASRNPTGGAFF.

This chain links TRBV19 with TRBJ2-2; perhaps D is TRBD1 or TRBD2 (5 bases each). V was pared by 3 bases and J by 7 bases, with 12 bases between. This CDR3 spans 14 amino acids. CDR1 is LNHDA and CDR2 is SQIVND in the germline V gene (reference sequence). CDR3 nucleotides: TGTGCCAGTAGTATTTCCAGGGCGGGCGGGGAGCTGTTTTTT. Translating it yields CASSISRAGGELFF.